This entry lists 14 T cell receptor beta chains sequenced from one sample in a study of response to subunit inactivated influenza vaccine. Via MiXCR, TCRdb re-called the RT-PCR reads, giving one row per CDR3 protein. This sample has hundreds of thousands of distinct CDR3 sequences, with around 18% found just once. Sequenced material: PBMCs from blood, taken around 5 days after vaccination. Receptors originate from a man aged 45-65 years who received an inactivated influenza vaccine.

This clonotype was seen more than once but under ten times. This chain joins TRBV13 and TRBJ1-1; D remains ambiguous. Per the germline V gene, CDR1 is PRHDT and CDR2 is FYEKMQ (reference sequence). There are 14 residues in the CDR3. V lost 8 bases and J 0 bases, leaving 13 bases between the germline ends. The CDR3, as DNA: TGTGCCAGCCAAAGGGCAGCGTTGAACACTGAAGCTTTCTTT. Amino acid sequence: CASQRAALNTEAFF.

This chain uses TRBV7-3 with TRBJ2-7; TRBD2 matches at 7 bases. The trim removed 0 bases at V and 6 bases at J, leaving 11 bases unmatched. The CDR3 covers 16 residues. Germline CDR1 reads SGHTA; CDR2 reads FQGTGA. CDR3 DNA: TGTGCCAGCAGCTTAACGGGGATAGCGGGTGCTGGCGAGCAGTACTTC. Its protein is CASSLTGIAGAGEQYF.

This clonotype was recorded many times. This chain connects TRBV20-1 to TRBJ1-1; a possible D gene is TRBD1 (5 bases). Germline CDR1 DFQATT, CDR2 SNEGSKA (reference sequence). The CDR3 totals 14 residues. V was shortened by 4 bases and J by 0 bases, with 12 bases between the two germline ends. In DNA form, the CDR3 reads TGCAGTGCTAAGAGACAGATGATGAACACTGAAGCTTTCTTT. Amino acids: CSAKRQMMNTEAFF.

This clonotype was counted a few times. The chain couples TRBV29-1 to TRBJ1-2; no clear D gene. This CDR3 has 14 residues. The germline V gene encodes CDR1 SQVTM and CDR2 ANQGSEA. The V end was cut by 6 bases, the J end by 7 bases, with 21 bases between. The DNA for the CDR3 is TGCAGCGTCCTCCTAACGGATGGCGTTCCTGGCTACACCTTC. Translation gives CSVLLTDGVPGYTF. Based on the CDR3 plus reference TRBV29-1 and TRBJ1-2, the full variable domain is SAVISQKPSRDICQRGTSLTIQCQVDSQVTMMFWYRQQPGQSLTLIATANQGSEATYESGFVIDKFPISRPNLTFSTLTVSNMSPEDSSIYLCSVLLTDGVPGYTFGSGTRLTVV.

In this sample, this clonotype turned up a few times. V gene TRBV20-1 combines with J gene TRBJ2-5; TRBD2 matches at 7 bases. Germline CDR1 DFQATT, CDR2 SNEGSKA (reference sequence). Trimming cost V 1 base and J 3 bases; bases outside gene matches: 8. This CDR3 is built from 15 residues. CDR3 coding DNA: TGCAGTGCTAGAGGCGCGCTAGCGGAGGAAGAGACCCAGTACTTC. Residues: CSARGALAEEETQYF.

The rearrangement uses TRBV24-1 and TRBJ2-3; 9 positions match TRBD2. This CDR3 comprises 13 residues. V trimming: 8 bases; J trimming: 4 bases; junction bases outside the gene matches: 3. Germline V lookup: CDR1 KGHDR, CDR2 SFDVKD. The CDR3 spells CATTAGGSDTQYF. The CDR3 region has the DNA TGTGCCACCACAGCGGGGGGCTCAGATACGCAGTATTTT.

The V and J genes are TRBV11-1 and TRBJ2-3, with 10 bases lining up with TRBD2. V was clipped by 7 bases and J by 5 bases; unmatched bases: 21. The CDR3 runs 19 residues. The germline CDR1 and CDR2 sequences are SGHAT and FQDESV (reference sequence). The CDR3 region has the DNA TGTGCCAGCAACCCTCCGTTCCCCGGGACTAGCGATAAGAAAGATACGCAGTATTTT. It codes for CASNPPFPGTSDKKDTQYF. Combining the CDR3 with reference TRBV11-1 and TRBJ2-3 gives the whole variable domain EAEVAQSPRYKITEKSQAVAFWCDPISGHATLYWYRQILGQGPELLVQFQDESVVDDSQLPKDRFSAERLKGVDSTLKIQPAELGDSAMYLCASNPPFPGTSDKKDTQYFGPGTRLTVL.

The chain recombines TRBV20-1 with TRBJ2-1; perhaps TRBD2 as D (6 bases). Germline-derived CDR1 and CDR2 are DFQATT and SNEGSKA (reference sequence). The CDR3 contains 13 residues. V lost 5 bases to trimming and J lost 7 bases, with 15 bases between them. CDR3 sequence (DNA): TGCAGTGCTTTTACCGGGAGAATAAATGAGCAGTTCTTC. Its translation: CSAFTGRINEQFF.

The table lists this clonotype with a few counts. V gene TRBV7-3 combines with J gene TRBJ2-7, with TRBD2 identical over 10 bases. Trimming at V came to 7 bases and at J to 3 bases, leaving 12 bases not matched to a gene. CDR1 and CDR2 (germline): SGHTA, FQGTGA. This CDR3 is built from 16 residues. CDR3 sequence reads: CASTRYDLAGDYEQYF. The CDR3 DNA reads TGTGCCAGCACCCGATATGATCTAGCGGGGGACTACGAGCAGTACTTC. The complete variable domain, with remaining parts taken from reference TRBV7-3 and TRBJ2-7, reads GAGVSQTPSNKVTEKGKYVELRCDPISGHTALYWYRQSLGQGPEFLIYFQGTGAADDSGLPNDRFFAVRPEGSVSTLKIQRTERGDSAVYLCASTRYDLAGDYEQYFGPGTRLTVT.

The chain recombines TRBV20-1 with TRBJ2-2; D may be TRBD2 (5 bases). This CDR3 contains 14 residues. V gave up 3 bases and J gave up 1 base, with 9 bases separating them. Germline assignment: CDR1 DFQATT and CDR2 SNEGSKA (reference sequence). The CDR3 loop is CSARASGNTGELFF. CDR3 coding DNA: TGCAGTGCTAGGGCGAGCGGGAACACCGGGGAGCTGTTTTTT.

The chain joins TRBV28 to TRBJ2-2; 8 bases fit TRBD1. J lost 2 bases, V lost 4 bases, and 6 bases had no gene match. The CDR3 consists of 16 residues. Germline-derived CDR1 and CDR2 are MDHEN and SYDVKM. CDR3 in DNA: TGTGCCAGCAGTTCGGGACAGGCTATAAACACCGGGGAGCTGTTTTTT. It is translated as CASSSGQAINTGELFF.

The CDR3 reads CASSSPPQPQHF. The CDR3 DNA reads as TGTGCCAGCAGTTCGCCCCCCCAGCCCCAGCATTTT. This sequence joins TRBV28 and TRBJ1-5; D is ambiguous. V dropped 4 bases and J dropped 7 bases, with 8 bases sitting between them. This CDR3 is built from 12 residues. CDR1 and CDR2 (germline): MDHEN, SYDVKM.

This clonotype was counted a few times. The chain combines TRBV20-1 with TRBJ2-5; D is perhaps TRBD2 (6 bases). Looked up from germline, CDR1 is DFQATT and CDR2 is SNEGSKA (reference sequence). The CDR3 is 13 amino acids. V was pared by 5 bases and J by 1 base, with 11 bases between. The CDR3 protein is CSARTSFQETQYF. Here the CDR3 DNA reads TGCAGTGCTCGTACTAGCTTCCAAGAGACCCAGTACTTC.

The DNA of the CDR3 is TGTGCCAGCAGCCAGAGCGGGGGATATGGAGATACGCAGTATTTT. Translating it yields CASSQSGGYGDTQYF. The chain employs TRBV4-2 and TRBJ2-3; 8 bases line up with TRBD2. CDR1 is LGHNA and CDR2 is YNFKEQ in the germline V gene. The CDR3 totals 15 residues. V lost 3 bases and J lost 5; bases outside the gene matches: 7.